This TCR beta chain was identified during a study of CD8 T cells in ankylosing spondylitis. Molecular-barcoded quantitative 5'-RACE produced these TCR beta libraries. TCRdb analysed the 5' RACE reads with MiXCR anew, one entry per CDR3 protein. The top ten hold around 14% of the sample, which has 350,000 to 400,000 distinct CDR3 sequences, 20% seen once. The CDR3 totals 14 residues. Between the trimmed V and J ends, which lost 3 bases and 7 bases, there was a span of 13 bases. V and J are TRBV12-3 or TRBV12-4 and TRBJ2-1; perhaps TRBD2 as D (6 bases). Sequenced: blood, either unsorted or a sorted T cell fraction (not recorded which). The TCR sequence derives from a male donor with ankylosing spondylitis or in good health (not recorded which). DNA for the CDR3: TGTGCCAGCAGTTTGTTAGCGGTAGAGAATGAGCAGTTCTTC. This sequence encodes CASSLLAVENEQFF.